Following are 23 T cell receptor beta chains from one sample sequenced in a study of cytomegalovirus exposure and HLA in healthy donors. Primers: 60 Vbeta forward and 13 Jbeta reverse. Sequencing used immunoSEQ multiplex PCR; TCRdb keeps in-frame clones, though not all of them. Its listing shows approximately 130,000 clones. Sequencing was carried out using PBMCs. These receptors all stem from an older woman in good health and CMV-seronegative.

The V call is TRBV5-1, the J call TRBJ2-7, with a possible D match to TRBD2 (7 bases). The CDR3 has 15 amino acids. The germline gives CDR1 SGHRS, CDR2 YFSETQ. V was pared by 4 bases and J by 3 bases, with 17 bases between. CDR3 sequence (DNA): TGCGCCAGCAGCCCGAGGGGGAGCGGGGACTACGAGCAGTACTTC. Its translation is CASSPRGSGDYEQYF. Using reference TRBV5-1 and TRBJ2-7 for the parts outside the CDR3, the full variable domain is KAGVTQTPRYLIKTRGQQVTLSCSPISGHRSVSWYQQTPGQGLQFLFEYFSETQRNKGNFPGRFSGRQFSNSRSEMNVSTLELGDSALYLCASSPRGSGDYEQYFGPGTRLTVT.

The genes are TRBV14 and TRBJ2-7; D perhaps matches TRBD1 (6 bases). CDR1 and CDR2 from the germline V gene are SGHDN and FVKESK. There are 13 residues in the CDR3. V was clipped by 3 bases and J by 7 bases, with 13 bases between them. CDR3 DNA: TGTGCCAGCAGCCAGACAGGAAGTCGAGAGCAGTACTTC. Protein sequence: CASSQTGSREQYF.

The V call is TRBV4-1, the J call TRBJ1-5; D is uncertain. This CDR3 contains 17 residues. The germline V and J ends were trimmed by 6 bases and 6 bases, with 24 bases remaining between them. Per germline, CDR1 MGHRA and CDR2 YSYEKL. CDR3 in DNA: TGCGCCAGCAGGCCTTCGATTTTACTCCCATCTGGTCAGCCCCAGCATTTT. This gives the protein CASRPSILLPSGQPQHF.

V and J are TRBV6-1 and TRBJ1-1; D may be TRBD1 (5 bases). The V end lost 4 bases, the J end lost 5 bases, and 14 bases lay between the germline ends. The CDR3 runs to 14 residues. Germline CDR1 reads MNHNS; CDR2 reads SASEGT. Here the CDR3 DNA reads TGTGCCAGCAGTGGGGGGTACGGGGGGACTGAAGCTTTCTTT. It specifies CASSGGYGGTEAFF.

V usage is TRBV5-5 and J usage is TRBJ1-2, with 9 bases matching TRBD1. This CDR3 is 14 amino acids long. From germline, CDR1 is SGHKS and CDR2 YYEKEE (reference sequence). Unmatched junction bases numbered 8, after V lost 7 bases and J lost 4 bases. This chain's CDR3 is CASGNWTGAYGYTF. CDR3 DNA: TGTGCCAGCGGCAACTGGACAGGGGCCTATGGCTACACCTTC.

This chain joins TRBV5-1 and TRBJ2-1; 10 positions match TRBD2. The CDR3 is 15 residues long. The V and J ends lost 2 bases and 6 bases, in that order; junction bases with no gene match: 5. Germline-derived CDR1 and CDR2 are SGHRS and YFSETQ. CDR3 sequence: CASSFTLAGANEQFF. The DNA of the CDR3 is TGCGCCAGCAGCTTCACTCTAGCGGGGGCCAATGAGCAGTTCTTC.

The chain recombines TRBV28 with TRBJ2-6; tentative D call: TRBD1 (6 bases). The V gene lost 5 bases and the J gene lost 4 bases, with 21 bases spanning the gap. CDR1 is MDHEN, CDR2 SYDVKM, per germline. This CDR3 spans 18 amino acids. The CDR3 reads CASSVPRGIVSGANVLTF. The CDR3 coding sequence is TGTGCCAGCAGTGTGCCAAGGGGGATAGTTTCGGGGGCCAACGTCCTGACTTTC.

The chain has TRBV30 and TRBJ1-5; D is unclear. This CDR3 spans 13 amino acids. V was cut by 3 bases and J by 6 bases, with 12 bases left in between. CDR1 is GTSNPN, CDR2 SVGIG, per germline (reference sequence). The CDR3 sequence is CAWRGLAGQPQHF. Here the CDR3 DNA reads TGTGCCTGGAGGGGCCTCGCGGGTCAGCCCCAGCATTTT. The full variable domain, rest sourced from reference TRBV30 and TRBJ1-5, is SQTIHQWPATLVQPVGSPLSLECTVEGTSNPNLYWYRQAAGRGLQLLFYSVGIGQISSEVPQNLSASRPQDRQFILSSKKLLLSDSGFYLCAWRGLAGQPQHFGDGTRLSIL.

The CDR3 bases are TGTGCCAGCAGTGAAAGCGGCCCAGGGGGTAATGAAAAACTGTTTTTT. It yields the protein CASSESGPGGNEKLFF. This chain connects TRBV6-1 to TRBJ1-4; the match to TRBD1 covers 7 bases. V lost 2 bases, J lost 4 bases, and 7 bases stayed unmatched. The CDR3 is 16 residues long. From germline, CDR1 is MNHNS and CDR2 SASEGT.

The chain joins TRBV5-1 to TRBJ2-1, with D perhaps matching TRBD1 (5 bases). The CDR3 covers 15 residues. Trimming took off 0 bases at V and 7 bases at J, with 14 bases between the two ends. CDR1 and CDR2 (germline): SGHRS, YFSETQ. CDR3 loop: CASSLATGNDNEQFF. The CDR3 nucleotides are TGCGCCAGCAGCTTGGCCACAGGTAATGATAATGAGCAGTTCTTC.

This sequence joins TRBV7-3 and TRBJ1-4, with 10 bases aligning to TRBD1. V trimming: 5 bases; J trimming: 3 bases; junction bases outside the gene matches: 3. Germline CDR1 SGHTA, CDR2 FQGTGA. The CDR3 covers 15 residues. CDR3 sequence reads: CASSRTGGPNEKLFF. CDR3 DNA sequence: TGTGCCAGCAGCCGGACAGGGGGGCCTAATGAAAAACTGTTTTTT.

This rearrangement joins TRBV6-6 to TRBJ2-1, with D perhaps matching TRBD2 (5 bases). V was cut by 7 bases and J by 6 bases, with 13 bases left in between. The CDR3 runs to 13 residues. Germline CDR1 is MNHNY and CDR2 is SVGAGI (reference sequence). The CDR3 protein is CASIEGVGNEQFF. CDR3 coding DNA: TGTGCCAGCATCGAGGGAGTTGGCAATGAGCAGTTCTTC.

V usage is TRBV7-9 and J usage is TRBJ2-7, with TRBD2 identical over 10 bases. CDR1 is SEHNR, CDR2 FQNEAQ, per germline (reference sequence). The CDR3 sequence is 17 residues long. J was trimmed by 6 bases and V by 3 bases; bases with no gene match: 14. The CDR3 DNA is TGTGCCAGCAGCTTTAGGGGGGGGCTAGCGGGAGTTCGCGAGCAGTACTTC. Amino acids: CASSFRGGLAGVREQYF.

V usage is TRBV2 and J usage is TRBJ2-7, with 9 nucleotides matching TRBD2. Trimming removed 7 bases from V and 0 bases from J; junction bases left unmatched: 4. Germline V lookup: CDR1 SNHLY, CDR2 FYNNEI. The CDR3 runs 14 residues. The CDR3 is CASKVAGVSYEQYF. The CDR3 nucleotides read TGTGCCAGCAAGGTAGCGGGGGTCTCCTACGAGCAGTACTTC.

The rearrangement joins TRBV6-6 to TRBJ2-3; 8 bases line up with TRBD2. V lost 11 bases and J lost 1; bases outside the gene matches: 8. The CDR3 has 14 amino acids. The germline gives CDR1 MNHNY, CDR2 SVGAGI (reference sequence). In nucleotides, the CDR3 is TGTGCCTCCCGGGGGGGGGCCCGCACAGATACGCAGTATTTT. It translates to CASRGGARTDTQYF.

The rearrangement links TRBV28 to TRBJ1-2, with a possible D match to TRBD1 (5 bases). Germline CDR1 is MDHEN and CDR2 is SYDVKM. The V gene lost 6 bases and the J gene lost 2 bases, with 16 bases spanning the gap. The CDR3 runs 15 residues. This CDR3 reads CASSPLYDRNYGYTF. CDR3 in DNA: TGTGCCAGCAGCCCCCTCTACGACAGAAACTATGGCTACACCTTC.

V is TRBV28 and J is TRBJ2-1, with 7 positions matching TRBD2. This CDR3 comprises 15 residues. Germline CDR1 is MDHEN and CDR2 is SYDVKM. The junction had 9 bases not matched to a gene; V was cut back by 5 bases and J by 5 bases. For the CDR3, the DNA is TGTGCCAGCAGTCAACTACCGGGAGGTCACAATGAGCAGTTCTTC. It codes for CASSQLPGGHNEQFF.

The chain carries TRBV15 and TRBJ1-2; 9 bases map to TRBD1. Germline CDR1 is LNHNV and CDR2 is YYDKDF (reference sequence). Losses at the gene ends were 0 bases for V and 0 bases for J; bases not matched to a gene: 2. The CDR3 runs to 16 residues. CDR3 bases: TGTGCCACCAGCAGAGATCGGACAGGGGCTAACTATGGCTACACCTTC. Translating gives CATSRDRTGANYGYTF.

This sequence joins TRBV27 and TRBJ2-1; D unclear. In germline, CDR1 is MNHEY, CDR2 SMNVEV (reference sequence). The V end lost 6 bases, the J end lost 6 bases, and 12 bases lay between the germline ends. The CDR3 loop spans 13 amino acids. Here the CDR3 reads CASRETSLNEQFF. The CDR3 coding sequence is TGTGCCAGCAGAGAAACGAGTCTCAATGAGCAGTTCTTC.

The CDR3 loop is CSATPGGKLFF. CDR3 sequence (DNA): TGCAGTGCTACCCCCGGAGGAAAACTGTTTTTT. The chain couples TRBV20-1 to TRBJ1-4; no definite D call. V gave up 4 bases and J gave up 10 bases, with 10 bases separating them. Germline V gene sequence: CDR1 DFQATT, CDR2 SNEGSKA (reference sequence). CDR3 length: 11 residues.

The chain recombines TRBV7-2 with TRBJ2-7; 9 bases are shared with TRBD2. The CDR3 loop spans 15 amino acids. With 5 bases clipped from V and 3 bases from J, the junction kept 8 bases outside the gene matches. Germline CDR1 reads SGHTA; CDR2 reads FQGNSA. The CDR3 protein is CASSPRSGGSYEQYF. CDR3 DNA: TGTGCCAGCAGCCCGCGGAGCGGGGGGAGCTACGAGCAGTACTTC.

The CDR3 reads CASSSPGLAATGEQFF. CDR3 nucleotide sequence: TGCGCCAGCAGCTCTCCGGGACTAGCGGCCACGGGTGAGCAGTTCTTC. This chain uses TRBV5-1 with TRBJ2-1, with 11 bases identical to TRBD2. The germline V gene encodes CDR1 SGHRS and CDR2 YFSETQ. The CDR3 length is 16 residues. The V gene end was trimmed by 3 bases and the J gene end by 9 bases; junction bases not matched to a gene: 11.

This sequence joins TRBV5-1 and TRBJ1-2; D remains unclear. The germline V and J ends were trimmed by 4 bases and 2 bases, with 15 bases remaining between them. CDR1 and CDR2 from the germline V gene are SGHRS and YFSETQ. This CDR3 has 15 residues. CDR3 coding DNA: TGCGCCAGCAGCGGAGGAGGCGGAGCGAACTATGGCTACACCTTC. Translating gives CASSGGGGANYGYTF.